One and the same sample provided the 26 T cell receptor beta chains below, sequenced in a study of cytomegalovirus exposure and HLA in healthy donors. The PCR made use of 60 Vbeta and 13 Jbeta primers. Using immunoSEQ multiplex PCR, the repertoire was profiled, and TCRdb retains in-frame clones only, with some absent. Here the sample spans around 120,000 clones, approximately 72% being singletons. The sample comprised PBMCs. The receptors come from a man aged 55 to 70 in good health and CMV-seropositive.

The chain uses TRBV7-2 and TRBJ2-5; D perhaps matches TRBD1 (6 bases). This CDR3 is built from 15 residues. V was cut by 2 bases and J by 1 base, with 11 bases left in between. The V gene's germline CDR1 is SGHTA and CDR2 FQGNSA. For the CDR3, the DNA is TGTGCCAGCAGCTTAAGTACAGGGCCCCAAGAGACCCAGTACTTC. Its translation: CASSLSTGPQETQYF.

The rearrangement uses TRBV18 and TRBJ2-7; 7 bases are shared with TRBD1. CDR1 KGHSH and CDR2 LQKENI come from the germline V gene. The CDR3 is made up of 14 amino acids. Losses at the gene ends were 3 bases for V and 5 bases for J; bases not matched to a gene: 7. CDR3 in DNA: TGTGCCAGCTCACCCGAGGGACAGTCTCACGAGCAGTACTTC. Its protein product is CASSPEGQSHEQYF. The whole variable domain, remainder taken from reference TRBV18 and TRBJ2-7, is NAGVMQNPRHLVRRRGQEARLRCSPMKGHSHVYWYRQLPEEGLKFMVYLQKENIIDESGMPKERFSAEFPKEGPSILRIQQVVRGDSAAYFCASSPEGQSHEQYFGPGTRLTVT.

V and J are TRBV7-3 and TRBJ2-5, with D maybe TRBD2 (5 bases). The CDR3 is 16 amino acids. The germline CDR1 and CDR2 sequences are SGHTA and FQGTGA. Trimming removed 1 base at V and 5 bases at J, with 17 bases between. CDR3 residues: CASSLIPSLERETQYF. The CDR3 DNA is TGTGCCAGCAGCTTAATCCCTAGCTTGGAGCGTGAGACCCAGTACTTC.

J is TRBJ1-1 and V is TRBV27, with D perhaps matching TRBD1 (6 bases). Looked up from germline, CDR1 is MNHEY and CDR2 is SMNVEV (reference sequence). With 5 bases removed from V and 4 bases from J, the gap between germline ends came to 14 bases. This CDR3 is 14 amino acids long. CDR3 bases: TGTGCCAGCAGTCTCCCCGGGGGGGCCACTGAAGCTTTCTTT. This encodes CASSLPGGATEAFF.

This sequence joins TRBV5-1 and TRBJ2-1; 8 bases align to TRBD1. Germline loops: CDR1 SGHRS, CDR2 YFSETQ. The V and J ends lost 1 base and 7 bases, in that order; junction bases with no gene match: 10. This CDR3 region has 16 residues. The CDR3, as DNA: TGCGCCAGCAGCTTGACGGCAGGGGGCGCGGAAAATGAGCAGTTCTTC. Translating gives CASSLTAGGAENEQFF.

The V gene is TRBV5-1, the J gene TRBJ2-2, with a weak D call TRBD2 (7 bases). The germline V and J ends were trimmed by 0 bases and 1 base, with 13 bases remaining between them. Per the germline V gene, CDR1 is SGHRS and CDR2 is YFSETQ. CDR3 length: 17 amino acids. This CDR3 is CASSLGARGRNTGELFF. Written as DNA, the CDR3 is TGCGCCAGCAGCTTGGGTGCGCGGGGGCGGAACACCGGGGAGCTGTTTTTT.

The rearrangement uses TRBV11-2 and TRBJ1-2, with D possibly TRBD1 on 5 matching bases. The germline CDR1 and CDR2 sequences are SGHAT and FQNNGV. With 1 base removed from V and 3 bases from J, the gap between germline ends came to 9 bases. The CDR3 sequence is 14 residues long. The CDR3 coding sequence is TGTGCCAGCAGCTTAGGCCGGGGGGACTATGGCTACACCTTC. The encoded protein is CASSLGRGDYGYTF.

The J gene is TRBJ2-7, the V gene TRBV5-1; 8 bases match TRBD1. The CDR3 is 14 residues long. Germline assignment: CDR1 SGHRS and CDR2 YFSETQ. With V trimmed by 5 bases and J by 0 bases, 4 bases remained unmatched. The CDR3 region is CASSRQGSSYEQYF. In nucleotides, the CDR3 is TGCGCCAGCAGTCGACAGGGGAGCTCCTACGAGCAGTACTTC.

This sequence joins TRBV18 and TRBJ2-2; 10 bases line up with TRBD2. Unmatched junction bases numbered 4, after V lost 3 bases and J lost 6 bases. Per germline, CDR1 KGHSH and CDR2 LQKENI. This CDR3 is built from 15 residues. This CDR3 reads CASSPASGSSGELFF. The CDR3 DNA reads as TGTGCCAGCTCACCGGCTAGCGGGAGTTCCGGGGAGCTGTTTTTT. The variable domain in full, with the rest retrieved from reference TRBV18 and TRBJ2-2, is NAGVMQNPRHLVRRRGQEARLRCSPMKGHSHVYWYRQLPEEGLKFMVYLQKENIIDESGMPKERFSAEFPKEGPSILRIQQVVRGDSAAYFCASSPASGSSGELFFGEGSRLTVL.

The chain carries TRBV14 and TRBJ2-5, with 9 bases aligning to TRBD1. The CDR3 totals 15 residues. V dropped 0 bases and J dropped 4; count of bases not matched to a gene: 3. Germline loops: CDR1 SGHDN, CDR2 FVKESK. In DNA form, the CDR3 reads TGTGCCAGCAGCCAAGATTGGACAGGGGCAGAGACCCAGTACTTC. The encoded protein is CASSQDWTGAETQYF.

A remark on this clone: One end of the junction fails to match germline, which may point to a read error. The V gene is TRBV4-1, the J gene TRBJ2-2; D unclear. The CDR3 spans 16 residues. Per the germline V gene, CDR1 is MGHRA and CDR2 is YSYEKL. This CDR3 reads CASSQDRVLNTGELFF. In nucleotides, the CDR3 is TGTGCCAGCAGCCAAGACCGGGTTCTGAACACCGGGGAGCTGTTTTTT.

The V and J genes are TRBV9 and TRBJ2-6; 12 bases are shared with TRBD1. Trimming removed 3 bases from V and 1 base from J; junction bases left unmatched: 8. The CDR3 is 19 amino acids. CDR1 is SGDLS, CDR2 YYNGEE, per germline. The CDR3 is CASSAPQGQGASGANVLTF. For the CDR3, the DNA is TGTGCCAGCAGCGCCCCCCAGGGACAGGGGGCGTCTGGGGCCAACGTCCTGACTTTC. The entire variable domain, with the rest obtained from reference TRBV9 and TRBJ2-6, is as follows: DSGVTQTPKHLITATGQRVTLRCSPRSGDLSVYWYQQSLDQGLQFLIQYYNGEERAKGNILERFSAQQFPDLHSELNLSSLELGDSALYFCASSAPQGQGASGANVLTFGAGSRLTVL.

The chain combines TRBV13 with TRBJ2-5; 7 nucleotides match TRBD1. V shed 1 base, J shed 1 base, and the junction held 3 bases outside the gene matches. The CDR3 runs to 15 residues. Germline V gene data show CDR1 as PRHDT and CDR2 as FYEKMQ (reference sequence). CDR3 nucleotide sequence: TGTGCCAGCAGCTTAGAAGACAGGGCCCAAGAGACCCAGTACTTC. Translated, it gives CASSLEDRAQETQYF.

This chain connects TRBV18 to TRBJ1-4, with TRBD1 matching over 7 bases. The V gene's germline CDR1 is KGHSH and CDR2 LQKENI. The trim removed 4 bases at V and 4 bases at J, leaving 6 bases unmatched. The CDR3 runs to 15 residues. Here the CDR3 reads CASSREGTDNEKLFF. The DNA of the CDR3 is TGTGCCAGCTCACGCGAAGGGACAGATAATGAAAAACTGTTTTTT.

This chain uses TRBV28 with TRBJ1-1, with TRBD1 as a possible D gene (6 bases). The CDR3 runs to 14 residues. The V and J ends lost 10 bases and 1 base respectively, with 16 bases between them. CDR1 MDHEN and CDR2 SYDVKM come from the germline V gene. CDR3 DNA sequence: TGTGCCATTAGGTCGGGGACAAAGAACACTGAAGCTTTCTTT. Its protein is CAIRSGTKNTEAFF.

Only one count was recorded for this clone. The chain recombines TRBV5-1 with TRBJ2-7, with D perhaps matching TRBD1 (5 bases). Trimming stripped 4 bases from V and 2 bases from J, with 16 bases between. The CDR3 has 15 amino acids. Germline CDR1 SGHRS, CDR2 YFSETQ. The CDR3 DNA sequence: TGCGCCAGCAGCCTCGTGGGGCCTCCAACCTACGAGCAGTACTTC. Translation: CASSLVGPPTYEQYF.

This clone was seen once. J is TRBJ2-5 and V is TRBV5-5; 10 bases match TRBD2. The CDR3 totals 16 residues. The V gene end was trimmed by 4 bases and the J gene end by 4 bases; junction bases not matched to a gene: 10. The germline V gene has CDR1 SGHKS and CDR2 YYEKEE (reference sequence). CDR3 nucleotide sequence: TGTGCCAGCAGCCAAGAGGAGCGGGAGGGGGGAGAGACCCAGTACTTC. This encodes CASSQEEREGGETQYF. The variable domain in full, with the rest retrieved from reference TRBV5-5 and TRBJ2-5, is DAGVTQSPTHLIKTRGQQVTLRCSPISGHKSVSWYQQVLGQGPQFIFQYYEKEERGRGNFPDRFSARQFPNYSSELNVNALLLGDSALYLCASSQEEREGGETQYFGPGTRLLVL.

The CDR3 DNA reads TGTGCCAGTAGTATCTCAGGGGGATGGCAGCCCCAGCATTTT. This gives the protein CASSISGGWQPQHF. The V and J genes are TRBV19 and TRBJ1-5, with TRBD1 matching over 7 bases. J lost 7 bases, V lost 3 bases, and 6 bases had no gene match. This CDR3 spans 14 amino acids. CDR1 is LNHDA, CDR2 SQIVND, per germline (reference sequence).

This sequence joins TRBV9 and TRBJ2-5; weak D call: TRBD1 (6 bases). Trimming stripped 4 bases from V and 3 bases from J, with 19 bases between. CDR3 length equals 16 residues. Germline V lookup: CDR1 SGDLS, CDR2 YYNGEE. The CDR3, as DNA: TGTGCCAGCAGCCCTAGTGTTGGACAGACCAAAGAGACCCAGTACTTC. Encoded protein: CASSPSVGQTKETQYF. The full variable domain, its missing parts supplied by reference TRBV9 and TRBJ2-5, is DSGVTQTPKHLITATGQRVTLRCSPRSGDLSVYWYQQSLDQGLQFLIQYYNGEERAKGNILERFSAQQFPDLHSELNLSSLELGDSALYFCASSPSVGQTKETQYFGPGTRLLVL.

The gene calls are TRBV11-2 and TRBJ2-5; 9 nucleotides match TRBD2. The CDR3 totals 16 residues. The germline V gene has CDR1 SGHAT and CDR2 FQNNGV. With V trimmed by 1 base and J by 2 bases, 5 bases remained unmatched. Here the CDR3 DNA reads TGTGCCAGCAGCTTAGGGAGCGGGAGGTCACAAGAGACCCAGTACTTC. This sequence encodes CASSLGSGRSQETQYF.

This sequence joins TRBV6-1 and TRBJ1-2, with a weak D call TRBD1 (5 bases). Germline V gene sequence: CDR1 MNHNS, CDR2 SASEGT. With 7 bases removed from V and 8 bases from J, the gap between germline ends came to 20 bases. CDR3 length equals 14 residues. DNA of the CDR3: TGTGCCAGCATGGAGGGGCCACTCGGCGGAGGCTACACCTTC. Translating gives CASMEGPLGGGYTF.

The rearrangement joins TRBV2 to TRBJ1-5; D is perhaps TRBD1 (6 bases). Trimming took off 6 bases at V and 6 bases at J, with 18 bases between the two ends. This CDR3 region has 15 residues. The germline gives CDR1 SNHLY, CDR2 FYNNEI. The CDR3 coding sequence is TGTGCCAGCAGCATAGACAGGTCCGGAGGTCAGCCCCAGCATTTT. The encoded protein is CASSIDRSGGQPQHF.

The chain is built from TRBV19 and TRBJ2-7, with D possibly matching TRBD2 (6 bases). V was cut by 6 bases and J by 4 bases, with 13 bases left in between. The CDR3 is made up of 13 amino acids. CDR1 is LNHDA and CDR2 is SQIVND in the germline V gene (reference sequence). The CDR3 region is CASSGTLQYEQYF. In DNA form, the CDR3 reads TGTGCCAGTAGCGGGACTCTTCAATACGAGCAGTACTTC. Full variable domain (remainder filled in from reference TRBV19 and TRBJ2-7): DGGITQSPKYLFRKEGQNVTLSCEQNLNHDAMYWYRQDPGQGLRLIYYSQIVNDFQKGDIAEGYSVSREKKESFPLTVTSAQKNPTAFYLCASSGTLQYEQYFGPGTRLTVT.

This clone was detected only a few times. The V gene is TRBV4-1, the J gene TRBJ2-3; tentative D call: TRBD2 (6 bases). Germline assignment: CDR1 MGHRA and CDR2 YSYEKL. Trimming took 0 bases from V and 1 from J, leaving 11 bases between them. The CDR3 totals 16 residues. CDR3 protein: CASSQERWGGTDTQYF. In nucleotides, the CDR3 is TGCGCCAGCAGCCAAGAACGGTGGGGGGGCACAGATACGCAGTATTTT.

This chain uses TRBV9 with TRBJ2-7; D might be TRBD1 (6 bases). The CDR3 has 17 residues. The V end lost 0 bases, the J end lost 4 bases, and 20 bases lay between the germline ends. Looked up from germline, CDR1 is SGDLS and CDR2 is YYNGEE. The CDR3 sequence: CASSVGLSTGNSYEQYF. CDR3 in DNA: TGTGCCAGCAGCGTAGGGCTCAGTACAGGGAATTCGTACGAGCAGTACTTC.

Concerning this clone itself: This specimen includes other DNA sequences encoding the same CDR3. CDR3 residues: CASSPGQGRTEAFF. The CDR3 DNA sequence: TGCGCCAGCAGCCCCGGACAGGGTAGGACTGAAGCTTTCTTT. The chain recombines TRBV5-1 with TRBJ1-1; TRBD1 matches 8 bases. The ends lost 4 bases at V and 5 bases at J; junction bases unmatched: 7. The CDR3 totals 14 residues. CDR1 is SGHRS and CDR2 is YFSETQ in the germline V gene.